The T cell receptor beta chain described here comes from a study of cytotoxic CD8 clonotypes in ibrutinib-treated CLL. Measured with immunoSEQ multiplex PCR; TCRdb has only the in-frame clones, and not every one. The data contain 110,000 or so clones, 45% to 65% of them singletons. Germline CDR1 GTSNPN, CDR2 SVGIG (reference sequence). V shed 1 base and J 3 bases; nucleotides not matched to a gene: 7. CDR3 size: 15 residues. Genomic DNA (about 2 micrograms) was obtained from cryopreserved PBMCs for construction of TCR beta libraries. Sequencing was performed on PBMCs, taken after 24 months of ibrutinib treatment. This receptor was obtained from a human donor with chronic lymphocytic leukemia. The chain combines TRBV30 with TRBJ2-7; 9 bases align to TRBD1. The CDR3 loop reads CAWSGGQGMGYEQYF. For the CDR3, the DNA is TGTGCCTGGAGTGGGGGACAGGGTATGGGCTACGAGCAGTACTTC.